Listed below are T cell receptor beta chains from one sample, sequenced in a study of blood T cell repertoires in COVID-19. Produced via immunoSEQ multiplex PCR; TCRdb's table is partial and in-frame only. The sample holds around 140,000 clones, 86% seen once. Input material: peripheral blood. These receptors were collected from a woman aged 60-70 years with acute or convalescent COVID-19. Each CDR3 is given with its conserved first and last residue. Each record gives: CDR3 DNA, CDR3 protein, clone size, D gene, CDR3 length, J gene, V gene. D genes are given only for firm matches. A clone size is listed for some rows: how often the clone was seen (once, few, many), or a class if it is expanded.

DNA: TGTGCCAGCAGTTATGGGCAGGGGCTAGCGAACACTGAAGCTTTCTTT
CDR3: CASSYGQGLANTEAFF
size: .
D: .
length: 16
J: TRBJ1-1
V: TRBV6-5

DNA: TGTGCCAGCAGCCAAGTTCGGACAGGGTTCACAGATACGCAGTATTTT
CDR3: CASSQVRTGFTDTQYF
size: .
D: TRBD1
length: 16
J: TRBJ2-3
V: TRBV14

DNA: TGTGCCAGCAGCTTGGACAGCGGGGGGGCTTACGAGCAGTACTTC
CDR3: CASSLDSGGAYEQYF
size: .
D: TRBD2
length: 15
J: TRBJ2-7
V: TRBV5-4

DNA: TGCGCCAGCAGCTCGAGGCGCCGACCCTTTGTGACAGGGGTCTCCTACAATGAGCAGTTCTTC
CDR3: CASSSRRRPFVTGVSYNEQFF
size: .
D: TRBD1
length: 21
J: TRBJ2-1
V: TRBV5-1

DNA: TGTGCCAGCAGCTTTATGCTGGGCGGGGGCTGGGAGACCCAGTACTTC
CDR3: CASSFMLGGGWETQYF
size: once
D: .
length: 16
J: TRBJ2-5
V: TRBV11-2

DNA: TGTGCCAGCAGGTTACAGGGGACTAGTTACAATGAGCAGTTCTTC
CDR3: CASRLQGTSYNEQFF
size: .
D: .
length: 15
J: TRBJ2-1
V: TRBV2

DNA: TGTGCCAGCAGTTACTCGGGGCAGGGTCAATATGGCTACACCTTC
CDR3: CASSYSGQGQYGYTF
size: .
D: .
length: 15
J: TRBJ1-2
V: TRBV6-5

DNA: TGTGCCAGCTCCGGGTCCTTTCCGAGCTCTGGGGCCAACGTCCTGACTTTC
CDR3: CASSGSFPSSGANVLTF
size: .
D: .
length: 17
J: TRBJ2-6
V: TRBV9

DNA: TGTGCCAGCAGCCAAGGGGGGGGAGGGAACACTGAAGCTTTCTTT
CDR3: CASSQGGGGNTEAFF
size: many
D: .
length: 15
J: TRBJ1-1
V: TRBV2

DNA: TGCGCCAGCAGCTCCTTCCCGAGGACAGGGGGCACTGAAGCTTTCTTT
CDR3: CASSSFPRTGGTEAFF
size: .
D: TRBD1
length: 16
J: TRBJ1-1
V: TRBV4-1

DNA: TGTGCCAGTAGTCGGAGGGCCGCTAGCGCCGCTCAAGAGACCCAGTACTTC
CDR3: CASSRRAASAAQETQYF
size: once
D: .
length: 17
J: TRBJ2-5
V: TRBV19

DNA: TGCGCCAGCGCCCCACCAGGGGGTGGCGACACTGAAGCTTTCTTT
CDR3: CASAPPGGGDTEAFF
size: .
D: TRBD1
length: 15
J: TRBJ1-1
V: TRBV5-1

DNA: TGTGCCAGCAGTGAGAGACGTCGGACACTCCAAGAGACCCAGTACTTC
CDR3: CASSERRRTLQETQYF
size: .
D: .
length: 16
J: TRBJ2-5
V: TRBV6-1

DNA: TGCGCCAGCAGCCAAGATGTCGGGGGAACAAGGTCGGAAGAGACCCAGTACTTC
CDR3: CASSQDVGGTRSEETQYF
size: .
D: .
length: 18
J: TRBJ2-5
V: TRBV4-1

DNA: TGTGCCAGTAGTGCGCCCAACTACGAGCAGTACTTC
CDR3: CASSAPNYEQYF
size: .
D: .
length: 12
J: TRBJ2-7
V: TRBV19

DNA: TGTGCCAGCAGCTTAGCCTTGATCGGGGCGCAGTATTTT
CDR3: CASSLALIGAQYF
size: .
D: .
length: 13
J: TRBJ2-3
V: TRBV7-6

DNA: TGTGCCAGCAGCCTAAGCAGGGGAGGGGAGACCCAGTACTTC
CDR3: CASSLSRGGETQYF
size: few
D: .
length: 14
J: TRBJ2-5
V: TRBV28

DNA: TGTGCCAGCAGTTTTTTGAGCGGTGGCCCTCGCGAGCAGTACTTC
CDR3: CASSFLSGGPREQYF
size: .
D: .
length: 15
J: TRBJ2-7
V: TRBV27

DNA: TGTGCCAGCAGCTTGGATATCGGGGGGACCAAAAACATTCAGTACTTC
CDR3: CASSLDIGGTKNIQYF
size: once
D: TRBD2
length: 16
J: TRBJ2-4
V: TRBV5-6

DNA: TGTGCCAGCAGCATAACCGGGACAGGCCGCTCTGGAAACACCATATATTTT
CDR3: CASSITGTGRSGNTIYF
size: .
D: TRBD1
length: 17
J: TRBJ1-3
V: TRBV7-9

DNA: TGTGCCAGTAGTTCCCAGGGATTCTACGAGCAGTACTTC
CDR3: CASSSQGFYEQYF
size: .
D: .
length: 13
J: TRBJ2-7
V: TRBV19

DNA: TGTGCCTGGAACAGGGATAGAAATGGCTACACCTTC
CDR3: CAWNRDRNGYTF
size: .
D: .
length: 12
J: TRBJ1-2
V: TRBV30

DNA: TGTGCCATCACTGACCCGGAGTCCCACAATGAGCAGTTCTTC
CDR3: CAITDPESHNEQFF
size: .
D: .
length: 14
J: TRBJ2-1
V: TRBV10-3

DNA: TGCGCCAGCAGCTTGGGGGCTTCCTCAGGGGAGCTGTTTTTT
CDR3: CASSLGASSGELFF
size: .
D: .
length: 14
J: TRBJ2-2
V: TRBV5-1

DNA: TGTGCCAGCAGTTACAAGAACACTGAAGCTTTCTTT
CDR3: CASSYKNTEAFF
size: .
D: .
length: 12
J: TRBJ1-1
V: TRBV7-2

DNA: TGTGCCAGCAGCTTTAGCGGGAGTTCCTACAATGAGCAGTTCTTC
CDR3: CASSFSGSSYNEQFF
size: once
D: TRBD2
length: 15
J: TRBJ2-1
V: TRBV11-2

DNA: TGCAGCGTGACCCAGGCGGGTTTGGCTTTCTTT
CDR3: CSVTQAGLAFF
size: .
D: .
length: 11
J: TRBJ1-1
V: TRBV29-1

DNA: TGCAGTGCGAGCGGGGTTTCTGAGCAGTTCTTC
CDR3: CSASGVSEQFF
size: .
D: TRBD2
length: 11
J: TRBJ2-1
V: TRBV20-1

DNA: TGTGCCAGCAGCATAGCGGTTAGCTCCTACAATGAGCAGTTCTTC
CDR3: CASSIAVSSYNEQFF
size: .
D: .
length: 15
J: TRBJ2-1
V: TRBV7-2

DNA: TGTGCCAGCAGCCTCCTCCGTGACTTGGGGAACACTGAAGCTTTCTTT
CDR3: CASSLLRDLGNTEAFF
size: .
D: .
length: 16
J: TRBJ1-1
V: TRBV5-4

DNA: TGCGCCAGCAGCTCCCAGGGGGTATTTGGAGCTTTCTTT
CDR3: CASSSQGVFGAFF
size: .
D: TRBD1
length: 13
J: TRBJ1-1
V: TRBV5-1

DNA: TGTGCCAGCAGGCCCATTATGGGGCGGAGAGAGACCCAGTACTTC
CDR3: CASRPIMGRRETQYF
size: once
D: .
length: 15
J: TRBJ2-5
V: TRBV6-5

DNA: TGTGCCAGCAGCCAAGAATGGGAGACAGGGGCCGATAATGAAAAACTGTTTTTT
CDR3: CASSQEWETGADNEKLFF
size: few
D: TRBD1
length: 18
J: TRBJ1-4
V: TRBV3-1/TRBV3-2

DNA: TGTGCCAGCACGGACAGGAGCTCCTACGAGCAGTACTTC
CDR3: CASTDRSSYEQYF
size: few
D: TRBD1
length: 13
J: TRBJ2-7
V: TRBV25-1

DNA: TGTGCTAGTACCTTGGGACATTCCTACGAGCAGTACTTC
CDR3: CASTLGHSYEQYF
size: .
D: .
length: 13
J: TRBJ2-7
V: TRBV12-5

DNA: TGTGCCAGCAGCCAAGTTCGGTTTAGCGGGGGGCTTCCCTACGAGCAGTACTTC
CDR3: CASSQVRFSGGLPYEQYF
size: many
D: TRBD2
length: 18
J: TRBJ2-7
V: TRBV4-2

DNA: TGTGCCAGCTCACCCCCAGGGCAGGTTGCTTATGGCTACACCTTC
CDR3: CASSPPGQVAYGYTF
size: .
D: .
length: 15
J: TRBJ1-2
V: TRBV18

DNA: TGTGCCACCAGCAAAAAAGCGGGGGGACCCACAGATACGCAGTATTTT
CDR3: CATSKKAGGPTDTQYF
size: .
D: TRBD2
length: 16
J: TRBJ2-3
V: TRBV15